The clone carrying this T cell receptor (beta chain) was detected once. The sample originates from a study of CD8+ T cells in alopecia areata. Treatment denoted: oral pan-JAK inhibitor, 5-10 mg twice daily. Trimming at V came to 0 bases and at J to 5 bases, leaving 3 bases not matched to a gene. From germline, CDR1 is SGHVS and CDR2 FNYEAQ. This CDR3 has 15 residues. Sequencing used cDNA as its template, made by extracting RNA and reverse transcribing it. Produced via immunoSEQ multiplex PCR; TCRdb's table is partial and in-frame only. The data show about 200,000 clones, 35% to 40% seen once. Source: CD4+ T cells sorted from blood, taken at approximately week 30, from a patient treated with tofacitinib. V and J are TRBV7-6 and TRBJ2-3; 9 bases map to TRBD1. This receptor was obtained from a human donor with alopecia areata. This CDR3 reads CASSLADRGGDTQYF. CDR3 sequence (DNA): TGTGCCAGCAGCTTAGCGGACAGGGGTGGAGATACGCAGTATTTT. The full variable domain, completed using reference TRBV7-6 and TRBJ2-3, is GAGVSQSPRYKVTKRGQDVALRCDPISGHVSLYWYRQALGQGPEFLTYFNYEAQQDKSGLPNDRFSAERPEGSISTLTIQRTEQRDSAMYRCASSLADRGGDTQYFGPGTRLTVL.